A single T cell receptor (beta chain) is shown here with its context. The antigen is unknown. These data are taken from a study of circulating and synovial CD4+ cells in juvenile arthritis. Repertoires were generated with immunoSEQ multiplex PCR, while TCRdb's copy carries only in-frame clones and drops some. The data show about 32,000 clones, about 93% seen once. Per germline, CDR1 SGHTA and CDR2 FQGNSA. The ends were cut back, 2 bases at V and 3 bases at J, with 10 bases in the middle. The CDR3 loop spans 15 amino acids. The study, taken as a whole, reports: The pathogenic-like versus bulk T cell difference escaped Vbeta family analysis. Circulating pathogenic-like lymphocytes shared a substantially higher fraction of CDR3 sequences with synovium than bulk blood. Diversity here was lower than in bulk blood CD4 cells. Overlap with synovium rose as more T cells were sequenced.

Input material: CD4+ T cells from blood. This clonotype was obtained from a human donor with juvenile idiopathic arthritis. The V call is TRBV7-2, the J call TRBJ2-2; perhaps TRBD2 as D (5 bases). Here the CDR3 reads CASSLQVGDTGELFF. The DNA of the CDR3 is TGTGCCAGCAGCTTACAAGTGGGAGACACCGGGGAGCTGTTTTTT.